Below are 19 T cell receptor beta chains sequenced from a single sample in a study of T cell clonality in common variable immunodeficiency. Produced via immunoSEQ multiplex PCR; TCRdb's table is partial and in-frame only. In total the sample includes more than 30,000 clones, none of them seen once. Material: peripheral blood mononuclear cells. The receptors stem from a person between 18 and 70 years old in good health.

At least ten counts were recorded for this clone. With the read ending 3 residues before the CDR3 end, the germline J gene is used to fill in that end. The J gene is TRBJ1-6, the V gene TRBV5-1; 9 nucleotides line up with TRBD1. Trimming took 4 bases from V and 8 from J; bases not matched to a gene: 4. The CDR3 totals 14 residues. Germline assignment: CDR1 SGHRS and CDR2 YFSETQ. The CDR3 spells CASSPGQGHSPLHF. The covered CDR3 bases are TGCGCCAGCAGCCCGGGACAGGGCCATTCACCC.

This clone was observed many times. The CDR3 extends 3 residues past the end of the read, so its final part is completed from the germline J gene. This chain joins TRBV5-6 and TRBJ2-1; D gene unclear. Germline loops: CDR1 SGHDT, CDR2 YYEEEE. This CDR3 contains 14 residues. V dropped 3 bases and J dropped 4 bases, with 11 bases sitting between them. Incomplete CDR3 DNA: TGTGCCAGCAGCTCCGTAGCCCTATACAATGAG. This encodes CASSSVALYNE. The CDR3 as a whole reads CASSSVALYNEQFF.

There are many counts of this clone. The CDR3 end falls 3 residues outside the read, so it is completed with the germline J gene. The chain links TRBV20-1 to TRBJ1-5; D gene ambiguous. Germline CDR1 is DFQATT and CDR2 is SNEGSKA (reference sequence). Trimming stripped 0 bases from V and 8 bases from J, with 11 bases between. CDR3 length: 13 residues. This chain's CDR3 is CSAREAAIEPQHF. Incomplete CDR3 DNA: TGCAGTGCTAGAGAAGCGGCAATCGAGCCC.

In its sample, this clone was seen many times. From the germline J gene comes the end of the CDR3, since the read stops 3 residues before it. This chain uses TRBV18 with TRBJ2-1; 16 bases fit TRBD2. Germline V CDR1 and CDR2: KGHSH, LQKENI. CDR3 size: 16 residues. The J segment lost 7 bases and the V segment lost 2 bases, leaving 2 bases of the junction unmatched. CDR3 protein: CASSPGTSGRGNEQFF. The covered CDR3 bases are TGTGCCAGCTCACCAGGGACTAGCGGGAGGGGGAATGAG.

This clone appeared a few times. CDR3 bases read: TGTGCCAGTAGTGCCGCGGGTCCTACCTACGAG. Residues: CASSAAGPTYE. From start to end, the CDR3 is CASSAAGPTYEAFF. The genes are TRBV19 and TRBJ1-1; D ambiguous. The CDR3 goes on 3 residues after the read ends, and that part is filled in from the germline J gene. In germline, CDR1 is LNHDA, CDR2 SQIVND (reference sequence). This CDR3 spans 14 amino acids.

This clone has only a few counts. The read terminates 3 residues before the CDR3 end, so the remaining end is supplied by the germline J gene. V is TRBV7-9 and J is TRBJ2-3, with D possibly matching TRBD1 (6 bases). The CDR3 is 14 amino acids. The V gene's germline CDR1 is SEHNR and CDR2 FQNEAQ (reference sequence). The CDR3 protein is CASSSLGGRETQYF. The sequenced part of the CDR3 DNA is TGTGCCAGCAGCTCGCTTGGGGGCCGAGAGACG.

This clone has a count of ten or more. The read finishes 3 residues shy of the CDR3 end, and the germline J gene is used to complete it. The rearrangement links TRBV29-1 to TRBJ1-1, with 7 bases lining up with TRBD1. The germline gives CDR1 SQVTM, CDR2 ANQGSEA. The J segment lost 4 bases and the V segment lost 4 bases, leaving 12 bases of the junction unmatched. This CDR3 comprises 15 residues. The CDR3 bases that were read are TGCAGCGTTGTAGTGACAGGGTCGGTGACCACTGAA. It is translated as CSVVVTGSVTTE. The complete CDR3 sequence is CSVVVTGSVTTEAFF.

The sample holds many counts of this clone. The read finishes 3 residues shy of the CDR3 end, and the germline J gene is used to complete it. The chain has TRBV5-1 and TRBJ2-3; tentatively, D is TRBD2 (6 bases). The ends were cut back, 0 bases at V and 0 bases at J, with 20 bases in the middle. The CDR3 extends over 19 amino acids. From germline, CDR1 is SGHRS and CDR2 YFSETQ. CDR3 loop: CASSLGGFSGTASTDTQYF. CDR3 DNA, as far as it was read: TGCGCCAGCAGCTTGGGGGGATTTAGCGGAACCGCTAGCACAGATACG.

This clone was seen many times. The CDR3 end lies 3 residues beyond the end of the read and is filled in from the germline J gene. V usage is TRBV18 and J usage is TRBJ2-7; 10 positions agree with TRBD1. Trimming cost V 2 bases and J 3 bases; bases outside gene matches: 1. This CDR3 region has 14 residues. CDR1 is KGHSH, CDR2 LQKENI, per germline. Partial CDR3 DNA: TGTGCCAGCTCACCAGGGACAGGGGTCTACGAG. Its protein is CASSPGTGVYE. The complete CDR3 reads CASSPGTGVYEQYF.

Only a few counts were recorded for this clone. The covered CDR3 bases are TGTGCCAGCTCACCACCCATCTTTGGACTAGCGGGGGAACCCCGAGGAGAC. Translation: CASSPPIFGLAGEPRGD. The CDR3 in its entirety is CASSPPIFGLAGEPRGDYTF. This sequence joins TRBV18 and TRBJ1-2, with a tentative D call TRBD1 (5 bases). The read ends 3 residues before the CDR3 terminus; that terminus is restored from the germline J gene. Germline V gives CDR1 KGHSH, CDR2 LQKENI. This CDR3 is built from 20 residues.

This clone was observed many times. The CDR3 spells CSARPPGLAATGELFF. CDR3 bases read: TGCAGTGCTAGACCCCCCGGACTAGCGGCCACCGGGGAG. V and J are TRBV20-1 and TRBJ2-2; TRBD2 matches 10 bases. The missing CDR3 end, 3 residues past where the read stops, is filled in from the germline J gene. With V trimmed by 2 bases and J by 4 bases, 7 bases remained unmatched. The CDR3 covers 16 residues. The germline V gene encodes CDR1 DFQATT and CDR2 SNEGSKA (reference sequence).

This clone was found many times. The read terminates 3 residues before the CDR3 end, so the remaining end is supplied by the germline J gene. The rearrangement uses TRBV7-9 and TRBJ1-2; 9 nucleotides agree with TRBD1. CDR1 is SEHNR, CDR2 FQNEAQ, per germline (reference sequence). There are 13 residues in the CDR3. The CDR3: CASSRDRVAGYTF. The part of the CDR3 DNA that was read is TGTGCCAGCAGCCGGGACAGGGTGGCGGGC. Based on the CDR3 plus reference TRBV7-9 and TRBJ1-2, the full variable domain is DTGVSQNPRHKITKRGQNVTFRCDPISEHNRLYWYRQTLGQGPEFLTYFQNEAQLEKSRLLSDRFSAERPKGSFSTLEIQRTEQGDSAMYLCASSRDRVAGYTFGSGTRLTVV.

With regard to this clone: The read ends 3 residues shy of where the CDR3 ends; the end is completed using the germline J gene. The chain couples TRBV7-9 to TRBJ1-4; TRBD1 matches at 9 bases. The CDR3 is 15 amino acids. Germline V lookup: CDR1 SEHNR, CDR2 FQNEAQ (reference sequence). CDR3 DNA, as far as it was read: TGTGCCAGCAGCTTGGGGGACAGGGAATATTCACCA. Its protein is CASSLGDREYSP. The whole CDR3 sequence reads CASSLGDREYSPLFF.

This clone was seen a few times. Read sequence stops 3 residues before the CDR3 end, and the germline J gene provides the missing end. This chain joins TRBV2 and TRBJ1-5; unclear D gene. CDR1 and CDR2 from the germline V gene are SNHLY and FYNNEI. This CDR3 is 15 amino acids long. Trimming took 7 bases from V and 0 from J, leaving 13 bases between them. The CDR3 spells CASKADTYSNQPQHF. CDR3 DNA (partial): TGTGCCAGCAAGGCAGACACCTATAGCAATCAGCCC.

Many counts were recorded for this clone. Read sequence stops 3 residues before the CDR3 end, and the germline J gene provides the missing end. The chain has TRBV30 and TRBJ1-1; TRBD1 aligns across 7 bases. This CDR3 comprises 13 residues. CDR1 and CDR2 from the germline V gene are GTSNPN and SVGIG (reference sequence). J lost 3 bases, V lost 2 bases, and 3 bases had no gene match. CDR3 loop: CAWSYGTDTEAFF. The sequenced CDR3 bases are TGTGCCTGGAGTTATGGGACAGACACTGAA.

This clone was found many times. The part of the CDR3 DNA that was read is TGCGCCAGCAGCTTGGAGAGTTCCGGTTGGGAGACC. This sequence encodes CASSLESSGWET. The whole CDR3 sequence is CASSLESSGWETQYF. J is TRBJ2-5 and V is TRBV5-1; D unclear. The observed sequence ends 3 residues before the CDR3 terminus, with the missing tail filled in from the germline J gene. This CDR3 spans 15 amino acids. Trimming took 0 bases from V and 5 from J, leaving 14 bases between them. CDR1 is SGHRS and CDR2 is YFSETQ in the germline V gene.

This clone has ten or more counts. The observed sequence ends 3 residues before the CDR3 terminus, with the missing tail filled in from the germline J gene. The chain is built from TRBV20-1 and TRBJ2-7; 8 nucleotides agree with TRBD1. J lost 3 bases, V lost 5 bases, and 9 bases had no gene match. This CDR3 comprises 14 residues. Germline lookup yields CDR1 DFQATT and CDR2 SNEGSKA (reference sequence). The CDR3 loop is CSAGTRTGHYEQYF. CDR3 DNA, as far as it was read: TGCAGTGCTGGGACAAGGACAGGGCACTACGAG.

This clone was found many times. The sequenced fragment ends 3 residues before the CDR3 boundary, so the rest is inferred from the germline J gene. This sequence joins TRBV5-1 and TRBJ2-1; D may be TRBD2 (6 bases). V lost 0 bases and J lost 4, with 17 bases in between. The germline CDR1 and CDR2 sequences are SGHRS and YFSETQ. The CDR3 sequence is 17 residues long. CDR3 amino acids: CASSLDGGGSIYNEQFF. CDR3 DNA (partial): TGCGCCAGCAGCTTGGACGGGGGAGGTTCAATTTACAATGAG.

This clone was recorded many times. The read stops 3 residues short of the end of the CDR3; the missing end is completed from the germline J gene. The chain carries TRBV10-3 and TRBJ1-5; D is possibly TRBD1 (5 bases). This CDR3 is built from 16 residues. Deletions cut 4 bases from V and 8 bases from J, with 21 bases between. Germline V CDR1 and CDR2: ENHRY, SYGVKD. CDR3 in amino acids: CAISGGAHPTAEPQHF. The DNA read from the CDR3 is TGTGCCATCAGTGGAGGGGCCCACCCCACCGCCGAGCCC.